These 32 T cell receptor beta chains originate from one sample sequenced in a study of control samples from healthy donors and cancer patients. Assay used: immunoSEQ multiplex PCR; TCRdb lists only in-frame clones, some missing. The sample has fewer than 500,000 clones, 80% to 95% seen once. Sequencing was performed on PBMCs. Every receptor here comes from a middle-aged man with head and neck cancer.

The rearrangement uses TRBV7-2 and TRBJ2-1; D may be TRBD2 (5 bases). Germline V gene lookup returns CDR1 SGHTA and CDR2 FQGNSA. The V gene lost 4 bases and the J gene lost 8 bases, with 12 bases spanning the gap. There are 13 residues in the CDR3. The CDR3 loop is CASSSDWGDEQFF. CDR3 nucleotides: TGTGCCAGCAGCTCCGACTGGGGAGATGAGCAGTTCTTC. The variable domain in full, with the rest retrieved from reference TRBV7-2 and TRBJ2-1, is GAGVSQSPSNKVTEKGKDVELRCDPISGHTALYWYRQSLGQGLEFLIYFQGNSAPDKSGLPSDRFSAERTGGSVSTLTIQRTQQEDSAVYLCASSSDWGDEQFFGPGTRLTVL.

V gene TRBV18 combines with J gene TRBJ2-7; D might be TRBD1 (5 bases). There are 15 residues in the CDR3. Trimming removed 3 bases from V and 0 bases from J, with 12 bases in between. Germline assignment: CDR1 KGHSH and CDR2 LQKENI. The CDR3 loop is CASSPDRGSSYEQYF. DNA for the CDR3: TGTGCCAGCTCACCGGATAGGGGAAGCTCCTACGAGCAGTACTTC.

The chain links TRBV30 to TRBJ2-2, with D tentatively TRBD2 (6 bases). Germline V gene sequence: CDR1 GTSNPN, CDR2 SVGIG (reference sequence). The length of the CDR3 is 14 residues. V was pared by 6 bases and J by 5 bases, with 16 bases between. The CDR3 DNA follows: TGTGCCTGCTCCAACGGGGGACTGACCGGGGAGCTGTTTTTT. It specifies CACSNGGLTGELFF.

This chain links TRBV2 with TRBJ1-6, with D unclear. The length of the CDR3 is 15 residues. With 8 bases removed from V and 0 bases from J, the gap between germline ends came to 11 bases. The germline V gene encodes CDR1 SNHLY and CDR2 FYNNEI. CDR3 protein: CASRTANSYNSPLHF. The CDR3 coding sequence is TGTGCCAGCCGGACCGCTAACTCCTATAATTCACCCCTCCACTTT.

V gene TRBV2 combines with J gene TRBJ2-1, with 12 bases that match TRBD2. The CDR3 length is 16 residues. Germline V gene lookup returns CDR1 SNHLY and CDR2 FYNNEI. V shed 1 base and J 13 bases; nucleotides not matched to a gene: 11. The CDR3 bases are TGTGCCAGCAGTGAAGACCGGACTAGCGGGGTACATGGTCAGTTCTTC. The encoded protein is CASSEDRTSGVHGQFF.

The V call is TRBV25-1, the J call TRBJ1-1; 7 bases line up with TRBD1. From germline, CDR1 is MGHDK and CDR2 SYGVNS. Trimming cost V 7 bases and J 5 bases; bases outside gene matches: 13. The CDR3 has 15 amino acids. CDR3 in DNA: TGTGCCAGCACCGCCGTTGACAGGGTAGGGACTGAAGCTTTCTTT. Its translation is CASTAVDRVGTEAFF. Looking up the rest from reference TRBV25-1 and TRBJ1-1 gives the full variable domain: EADIYQTPRYLVIGTGKKITLECSQTMGHDKMYWYQQDPGMELHLIHYSYGVNSTEKGDLSSESTVSRIRTEHFPLTLESARPSHTSQYLCASTAVDRVGTEAFFGQGTRLTVV.

The J gene is TRBJ2-2, the V gene TRBV6-6; TRBD1 aligns across 10 bases. The CDR3 is 16 amino acids. V lost 5 bases, J lost 2 bases, and 5 bases stayed unmatched. Germline CDR1 is MNHNY and CDR2 is SVGAGI (reference sequence). This CDR3 is CASSQRTGGNTGELFF. CDR3 nucleotides: TGTGCCAGCAGTCAAAGGACAGGGGGAAACACCGGGGAGCTGTTTTTT.

The count of this clone is one. The chain carries TRBV11-1 and TRBJ1-6, with D possibly TRBD1 on 6 matching bases. Looked up from germline, CDR1 is SGHAT and CDR2 is FQDESV (reference sequence). The CDR3 spans 15 residues. Trimming removed 3 bases at V and 8 bases at J, with 14 bases between. The CDR3 loop reads CASSFRGTEYSPLHF. CDR3 DNA: TGTGCCAGCAGCTTTAGGGGGACGGAATATTCACCCCTCCACTTT.

This chain links TRBV14 with TRBJ1-5; D call uncertain. The CDR3 contains 12 residues. Germline V gives CDR1 SGHDN, CDR2 FVKESK. V was cut by 1 base and J by 7 bases, with 5 bases left in between. For the CDR3, the DNA is TGTGCCAGCAGCCAAGTGCGACAGCCCCAGCATTTT. Protein: CASSQVRQPQHF.

This clone was seen a handful of times. The chain is built from TRBV13 and TRBJ1-3; the D gene is possibly TRBD1 (5 bases). The germline V and J ends were trimmed by 6 bases and 2 bases, with 14 bases remaining between them. Germline assignment: CDR1 PRHDT and CDR2 FYEKMQ (reference sequence). The CDR3 spans 15 residues. CDR3 residues: CASRPTGAAGNTIYF. CDR3 sequence (DNA): TGTGCCAGCAGACCGACCGGGGCAGCTGGAAACACCATATATTTT.

J is TRBJ2-2 and V is TRBV28, with D maybe TRBD2 (5 bases). Germline V gene lookup returns CDR1 MDHEN and CDR2 SYDVKM. CDR3 length equals 16 residues. V was clipped by 5 bases and J by 2 bases, with 15 bases between them. In DNA, the CDR3 is TGTGCCAGCAGTAGAATTCGGACTGGTAACACCGGGGAGCTGTTTTTT. Its protein is CASSRIRTGNTGELFF.

The rearrangement joins TRBV5-6 to TRBJ2-6; no reliable D call. Per the germline V gene, CDR1 is SGHDT and CDR2 is YYEEEE. V lost 1 base, J lost 0 bases, and 8 bases lay in between. This CDR3 is built from 16 residues. The CDR3 spells CASSLMDHSGANVLTF. The CDR3 DNA reads as TGTGCCAGCAGCTTGATGGATCACTCTGGGGCCAACGTCCTGACTTTC.

J is TRBJ1-1 and V is TRBV19; D gene unclear. Germline CDR1 reads LNHDA; CDR2 reads SQIVND (reference sequence). The CDR3 extends over 15 amino acids. V was clipped by 2 bases and J by 2 bases, with 12 bases between them. CDR3 in DNA: TGTGCCAGTAGTATACCCGCGGGGTCTAACACTGAAGCTTTCTTT. This translates into CASSIPAGSNTEAFF.

This chain connects TRBV6-5 to TRBJ1-2; D is unresolved. CDR1 is MNHEY, CDR2 SVGAGI, per germline. This CDR3 is 15 amino acids long. V was shortened by 3 bases and J by 1 base, with 12 bases between the two germline ends. CDR3 sequence (DNA): TGTGCCAGCAGTTATATGGCTAGGGTTAACTATGGCTACACCTTC. The encoded protein is CASSYMARVNYGYTF.

The chain uses TRBV2 and TRBJ1-4; possible D gene TRBD1, 6 bases. The CDR3 has 15 residues. V was clipped by 2 bases and J by 8 bases, with 15 bases between them. Germline V gives CDR1 SNHLY, CDR2 FYNNEI. The CDR3 DNA reads TGTGCCAGCAGTGAATTAAGGGGGGCTTACGAAAAACTGTTTTTT. Its protein product is CASSELRGAYEKLFF.

The chain uses TRBV2 and TRBJ2-1; D remains unclear. The V and J ends lost 8 bases and 5 bases respectively, with 16 bases between them. The germline V gene encodes CDR1 SNHLY and CDR2 FYNNEI. CDR3 length: 14 amino acids. The CDR3 DNA follows: TGTGCCAGCGAGAGAGCAGGTAGCCACAATGAGCAGTTCTTC. Residues: CASERAGSHNEQFF. The whole variable domain, remainder taken from reference TRBV2 and TRBJ2-1, is EPEVTQTPSHQVTQMGQEVILRCVPISNHLYFYWYRQILGQKVEFLVSFYNNEISEKSEIFDDQFSVERPDGSNFTLKIRSTKLEDSAMYFCASERAGSHNEQFFGPGTRLTVL.

The chain carries TRBV9 and TRBJ2-2, with D perhaps being TRBD1 or TRBD2 (5 bases each). The CDR3 covers 16 residues. V lost 4 bases, J lost 6 bases, and 19 bases lay in between. The germline gives CDR1 SGDLS, CDR2 YYNGEE. The CDR3 nucleotides read TGTGCCAGCAGCCCAGGAATCGGGGCCGGTTCCGGGGAGCTGTTTTTT. Translated, it gives CASSPGIGAGSGELFF.

The gene calls are TRBV29-1 and TRBJ2-6; the D call may be TRBD1 or TRBD2 (5 bases each). Trimming stripped 4 bases from V and 0 bases from J, with 16 bases between. This CDR3 contains 17 residues. In germline, CDR1 is SQVTM, CDR2 ANQGSEA. The CDR3 region has the DNA TGCAGCGTTGTTCCGGGACGGCAGAGCTCTGGGGCCAACGTCCTGACTTTC. Protein: CSVVPGRQSSGANVLTF.

The chain links TRBV5-1 to TRBJ2-3; TRBD1 agrees at 7 bases. V dropped 0 bases and J dropped 3; count of bases not matched to a gene: 4. The CDR3 covers 15 residues. Per germline, CDR1 SGHRS and CDR2 YFSETQ. The CDR3 region has the DNA TGCGCCAGCAGCTTGGGGGCAGGGGGTACAGATACGCAGTATTTT. This gives the protein CASSLGAGGTDTQYF. The full variable domain, completed using reference TRBV5-1 and TRBJ2-3, is KAGVTQTPRYLIKTRGQQVTLSCSPISGHRSVSWYQQTPGQGLQFLFEYFSETQRNKGNFPGRFSGRQFSNSRSEMNVSTLELGDSALYLCASSLGAGGTDTQYFGPGTRLTVL.

This clone was recorded once. This rearrangement joins TRBV6-1 to TRBJ1-4; D is undetermined. Germline CDR1 MNHNS, CDR2 SASEGT. This CDR3 has 17 amino acids. V lost 0 bases and J lost 0, with 11 bases in between. The CDR3 spells CASSEAVTPATNEKLFF. The CDR3 region has the DNA TGTGCCAGCAGTGAAGCGGTCACACCGGCAACTAATGAAAAACTGTTTTTT.

This chain uses TRBV7-2 with TRBJ1-1, with unresolved D. The CDR3 is made up of 14 amino acids. Germline lookup yields CDR1 SGHTA and CDR2 FQGNSA. V gave up 1 base and J gave up 4 bases, with 10 bases separating them. The CDR3 DNA follows: TGTGCCAGCAGCTTAGACGGTGGGATCACTGAAGCTTTCTTT. It is translated as CASSLDGGITEAFF.

The rearrangement links TRBV10-1 to TRBJ2-2; 9 bases match TRBD1. The ends lost 6 bases at V and 4 bases at J; junction bases unmatched: 6. The CDR3 runs 15 residues. Germline V gives CDR1 WNHNN, CDR2 SYGVQD (reference sequence). The CDR3 loop is CASRAGTGLTGELFF. CDR3 coding DNA: TGCGCCAGCAGAGCCGGGACAGGGCTCACCGGGGAGCTGTTTTTT.

This sequence joins TRBV19 and TRBJ2-7; 9 bases match TRBD1. The length of the CDR3 is 14 residues. The V segment lost 6 bases and the J segment 4 bases; nucleotides outside the gene matches: 7. Per the germline V gene, CDR1 is LNHDA and CDR2 is SQIVND (reference sequence). The chain's CDR3 is CASRHRGPSYEQYF. The CDR3, as DNA: TGTGCCAGTAGGCACAGGGGGCCTTCATACGAGCAGTACTTC.

This CDR3 is CASTRATGGSYEQYF. The CDR3, as DNA: TGTGCCAGCACCAGGGCCACAGGGGGGTCCTACGAGCAGTACTTC. This rearrangement joins TRBV6-5 to TRBJ2-7; 8 bases align to TRBD1. The CDR3 totals 15 residues. V lost 7 bases and J lost 1; bases outside the gene matches: 9. Germline V CDR1 and CDR2: MNHEY, SVGAGI.

This chain joins TRBV6-4 and TRBJ1-5; D unclear. CDR3 length equals 9 residues. CDR1 is MRHNA, CDR2 SNTAGT, per germline. With 6 bases removed from V and 15 bases from J, the gap between germline ends came to 9 bases. The CDR3 loop reads CASSPVPHF. The CDR3 DNA sequence: TGTGCCAGCAGCCCGGTTCCGCATTTT.

The chain employs TRBV28 and TRBJ1-6; TRBD1 aligns across 9 bases. After removal of 10 bases from V and 3 bases from J, the junction contained 4 bases not matched to a gene. The CDR3 consists of 14 residues. The germline V gene encodes CDR1 MDHEN and CDR2 SYDVKM. The CDR3 sequence: CATVDRGYNSPLHF. CDR3 sequence (DNA): TGTGCCACCGTGGACAGGGGCTATAATTCACCCCTCCACTTT.

The chain couples TRBV5-1 to TRBJ2-2; the D gene is possibly TRBD2 (6 bases). CDR3 size: 14 residues. Looked up from germline, CDR1 is SGHRS and CDR2 is YFSETQ. Trimming left V 5 bases short and J 5 bases short, with 13 bases between. CDR3 nucleotides: TGCGCCAGCAGGGGGCGGGAAGGAACCGGGGAGCTGTTTTTT. Amino acids: CASRGREGTGELFF.

The chain recombines TRBV7-8 with TRBJ2-7; no reliable D call. The CDR3 spans 12 residues. Germline V lookup: CDR1 SGHVS, CDR2 FQNEAQ. V dropped 5 bases and J dropped 2 bases, with 7 bases sitting between them. The DNA for the CDR3 is TGTGCCAGCAGCCGGGTCGCCTACGAGCAGTACTTC. Protein product: CASSRVAYEQYF.

The genes are TRBV6-2 or TRBV6-3 and TRBJ2-7, with 7 bases fitting TRBD2. Trimming took 5 bases from V and 5 from J; bases not matched to a gene: 9. There are 14 residues in the CDR3. Per germline, CDR1 MNHEY and CDR2 SVGEGT. CDR3 nucleotides: TGTGCCAGCAGTGGTGGAGGGAGGGACCACGAGCAGTACTTC. It encodes CASSGGGRDHEQYF.

The chain carries TRBV4-2 and TRBJ2-1; 14 bases align to TRBD2. The CDR3 contains 20 residues. CDR1 is LGHNA and CDR2 is YNFKEQ in the germline V gene. The trim removed 7 bases at V and 5 bases at J, leaving 19 bases unmatched. The CDR3 nucleotides are TGTGCCAGCATGGGACTAGCGGGGGCCCAAAGGGGTTCCGTCCACAATGAGCAGTTCTTC. Protein: CASMGLAGAQRGSVHNEQFF.

The genes are TRBV5-6 and TRBJ2-7, with TRBD2 matching over 15 bases. Losses at the gene ends were 4 bases for V and 3 bases for J; bases not matched to a gene: 5. This CDR3 is 16 amino acids long. Germline CDR1 SGHDT, CDR2 YYEEEE. DNA for the CDR3: TGTGCCAGCAGCCCCGGACTAGCGGGGGGGATCTACGAGCAGTACTTC. Amino acids: CASSPGLAGGIYEQYF.

The genes are TRBV12-3 or TRBV12-4 and TRBJ1-6; weak D call: TRBD1 (5 bases). Trimming shortened V by 6 bases and J by 5 bases, and 5 bases separated the two germline ends. This CDR3 has 12 amino acids. The CDR3 spells CASRGDNSPLHF. The CDR3 coding sequence is TGTGCCAGCAGAGGGGATAATTCACCCCTCCACTTT.